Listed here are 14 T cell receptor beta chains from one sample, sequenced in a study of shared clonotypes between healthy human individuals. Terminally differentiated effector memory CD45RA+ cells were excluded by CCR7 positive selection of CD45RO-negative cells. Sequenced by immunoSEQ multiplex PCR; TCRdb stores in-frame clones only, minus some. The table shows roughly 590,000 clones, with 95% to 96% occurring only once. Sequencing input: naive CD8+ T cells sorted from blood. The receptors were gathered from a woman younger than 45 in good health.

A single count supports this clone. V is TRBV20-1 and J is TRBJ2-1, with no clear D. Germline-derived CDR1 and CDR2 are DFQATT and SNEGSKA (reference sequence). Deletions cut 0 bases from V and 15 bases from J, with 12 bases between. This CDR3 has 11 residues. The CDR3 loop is CSARDLGLRFF. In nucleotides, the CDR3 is TGCAGTGCTAGAGATTTAGGGTTGCGGTTCTTC.

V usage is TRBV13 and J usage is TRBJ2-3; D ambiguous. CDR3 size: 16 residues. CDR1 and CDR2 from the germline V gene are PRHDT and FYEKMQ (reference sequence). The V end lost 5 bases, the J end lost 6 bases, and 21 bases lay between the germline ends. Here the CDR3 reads CASSLTLDGVRDTQYF. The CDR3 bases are TGTGCCAGCAGCCTTACCTTAGATGGCGTGAGGGATACGCAGTATTTT.

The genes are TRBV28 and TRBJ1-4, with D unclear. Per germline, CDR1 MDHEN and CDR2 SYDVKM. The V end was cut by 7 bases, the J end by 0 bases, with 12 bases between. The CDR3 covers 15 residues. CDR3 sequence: CASIPTAATNEKLFF. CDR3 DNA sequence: TGTGCCAGCATCCCAACAGCAGCAACTAATGAAAAACTGTTTTTT.

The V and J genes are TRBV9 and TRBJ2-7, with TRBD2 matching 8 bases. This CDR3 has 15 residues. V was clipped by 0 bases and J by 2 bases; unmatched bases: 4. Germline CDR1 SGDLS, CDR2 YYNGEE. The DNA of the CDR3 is TGTGCCAGCAGCGTAGGGGGAGCGGGGGCCTACGAGCAGTACTTC. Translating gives CASSVGGAGAYEQYF. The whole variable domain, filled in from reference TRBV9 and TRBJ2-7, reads DSGVTQTPKHLITATGQRVTLRCSPRSGDLSVYWYQQSLDQGLQFLIQYYNGEERAKGNILERFSAQQFPDLHSELNLSSLELGDSALYFCASSVGGAGAYEQYFGPGTRLTVT.

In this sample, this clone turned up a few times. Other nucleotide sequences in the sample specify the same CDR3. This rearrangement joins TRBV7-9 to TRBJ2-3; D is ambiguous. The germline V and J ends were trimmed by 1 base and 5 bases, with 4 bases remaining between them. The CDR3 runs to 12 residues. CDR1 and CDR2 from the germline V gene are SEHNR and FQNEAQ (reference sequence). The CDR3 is CASSLGLDTQYF. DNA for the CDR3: TGTGCCAGCAGCTTAGGATTAGATACGCAGTATTTT. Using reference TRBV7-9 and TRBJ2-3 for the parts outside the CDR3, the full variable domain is DTGVSQNPRHKITKRGQNVTFRCDPISEHNRLYWYRQTLGQGPEFLTYFQNEAQLEKSRLLSDRFSAERPKGSFSTLEIQRTEQGDSAMYLCASSLGLDTQYFGPGTRLTVL.

The CDR3 loop reads CASSPPEGLSAGQPQHF. CDR3 bases: TGTGCCAGCAGCCCTCCGGAGGGTCTATCGGCGGGTCAGCCCCAGCATTTT. The V gene is TRBV7-8, the J gene TRBJ1-5; no reliable D call. The CDR3 has 17 residues. V was cut by 5 bases and J by 6 bases, with 23 bases left in between. CDR1 is SGHVS and CDR2 is FQNEAQ in the germline V gene.

The CDR3 protein is CASRRGGSSSYEQYF. The CDR3 nucleotides read TGTGCCAGCAGACGTGGGGGGTCTAGCTCCTACGAGCAGTACTTC. V gene TRBV27 combines with J gene TRBJ2-7, with TRBD2 as a possible D gene (6 bases). The germline V and J ends were trimmed by 6 bases and 0 bases, with 15 bases remaining between them. The CDR3 contains 15 residues. Germline CDR1 is MNHEY and CDR2 is SMNVEV (reference sequence).

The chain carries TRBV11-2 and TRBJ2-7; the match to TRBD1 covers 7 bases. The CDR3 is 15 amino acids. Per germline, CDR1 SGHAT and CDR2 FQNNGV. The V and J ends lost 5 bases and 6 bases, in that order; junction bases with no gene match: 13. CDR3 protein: CASSPPQGRTLEQYF. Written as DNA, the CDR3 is TGTGCCAGCAGCCCGCCACAGGGGCGCACCCTCGAGCAGTACTTC.

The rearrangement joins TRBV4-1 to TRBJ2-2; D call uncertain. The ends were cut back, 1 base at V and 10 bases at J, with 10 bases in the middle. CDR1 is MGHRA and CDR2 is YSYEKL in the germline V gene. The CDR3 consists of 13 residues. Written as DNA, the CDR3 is TGCGCCAGCAGCCAAGCCGCCTCTTCGGAGCTGTTTTTT. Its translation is CASSQAASSELFF.

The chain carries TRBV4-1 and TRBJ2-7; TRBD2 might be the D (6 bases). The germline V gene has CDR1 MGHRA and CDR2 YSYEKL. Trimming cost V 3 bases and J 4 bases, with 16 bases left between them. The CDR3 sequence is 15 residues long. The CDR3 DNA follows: TGCGCCAGCAGCCAGAGTACTAGCTTTGGGTACGAGCAGTACTTC. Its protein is CASSQSTSFGYEQYF.

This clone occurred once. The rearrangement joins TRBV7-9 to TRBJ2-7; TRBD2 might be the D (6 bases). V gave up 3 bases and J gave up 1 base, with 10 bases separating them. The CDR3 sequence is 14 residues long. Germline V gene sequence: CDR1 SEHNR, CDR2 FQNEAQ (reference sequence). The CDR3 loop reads CASSFGGTSYEQYF. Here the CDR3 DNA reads TGTGCCAGCAGCTTTGGTGGGACTTCCTACGAGCAGTACTTC.

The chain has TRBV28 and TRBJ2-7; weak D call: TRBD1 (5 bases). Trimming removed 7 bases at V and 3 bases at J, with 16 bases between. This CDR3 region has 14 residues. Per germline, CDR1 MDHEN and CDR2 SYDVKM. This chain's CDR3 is CASTQSLTDYEQYF. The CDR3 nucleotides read TGTGCCAGCACCCAATCACTGACAGACTACGAGCAGTACTTC. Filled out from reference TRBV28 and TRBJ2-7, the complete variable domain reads DVKVTQSSRYLVKRTGEKVFLECVQDMDHENMFWYRQDPGLGLRLIYFSYDVKMKEKGDIPEGYSVSREKKERFSLILESASTNQTSMYLCASTQSLTDYEQYFGPGTRLTVT.

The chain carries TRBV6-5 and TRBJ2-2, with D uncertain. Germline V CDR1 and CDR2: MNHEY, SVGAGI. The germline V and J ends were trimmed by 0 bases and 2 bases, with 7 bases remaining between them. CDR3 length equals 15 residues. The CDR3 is CASSYSEENTGELFF. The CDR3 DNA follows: TGTGCCAGCAGTTACTCTGAGGAAAACACCGGGGAGCTGTTTTTT.

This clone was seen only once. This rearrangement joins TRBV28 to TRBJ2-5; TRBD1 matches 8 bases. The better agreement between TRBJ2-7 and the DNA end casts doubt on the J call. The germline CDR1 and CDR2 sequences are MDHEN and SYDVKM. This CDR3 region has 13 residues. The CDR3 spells CASSTGGFYEQYF. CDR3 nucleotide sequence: TGTGCCAGCAGTACAGGGGGGTTCTACGAGCAGTACTTC.